These T cell receptor beta chains were read from a single sample in a study of human T cells and chemical hapten exposure. Using its own MiXCR run on the RACE reads, TCRdb lists one record per CDR3 protein. The data contain roughly 200,000 distinct CDR3 sequences, about 20% of them singletons. The source was whole blood, collected in connection with sensitization to the hapten diphenylcyclopropenone (DPC). The receptors originated from a woman between 50 and 59 years old with alopecia areata. Some clones in this sample may be carry-over from other donors' samples. Each CDR3 is given with its conserved first and last residue. Fields, in order: J gene, clone size, D gene, V gene, CDR3 DNA, CDR3 protein. A D gene is named only where the DNA matches it firmly. Not every row has a clone size; where given, it reads once, few, many or a size class.

J: TRBJ2-2
size: few
D: TRBD2
V: TRBV29-1
DNA: TGCAGCGTTGTGGCTAGCGGGGAGGAAACGGCCGGGGAGCTGTTTTTT
CDR3: CSVVASGEETAGELFF

J: TRBJ1-1
size: few
D: -
V: TRBV6-5
DNA: TGTGCCAGCAGTTACTCCTATAGGAACACTGAAGCTTTCTTT
CDR3: CASSYSYRNTEAFF

J: TRBJ2-7
size: few
D: -
V: TRBV12-3/TRBV12-4
DNA: TGTGCCAGCAGCGGGAGCAGAAGCTCCTACGAGCAGTACTTC
CDR3: CASSGSRSSYEQYF

J: TRBJ1-6
size: few
D: -
V: TRBV27
DNA: TGTGCCAGCACCTCTCCACAGGGCTCCTATAATTCACCCCTCCACTTT
CDR3: CASTSPQGSYNSPLHF

J: TRBJ2-2
size: few
D: -
V: TRBV5-1
DNA: TGCGCCAGCAGCTTCCGAAGGGGCGAGACCGGGGAGCTGTTTTTT
CDR3: CASSFRRGETGELFF

J: TRBJ1-4
size: few
D: -
V: TRBV15
DNA: TGTGCCACCAGCAAGCGTAATGAAAAACTGTTTTTT
CDR3: CATSKRNEKLFF

J: TRBJ2-2
size: few
D: -
V: TRBV7-8
DNA: TGTGCCAGCAGCCCGTCTCCTTTTGGGTGGACCGACACCGGGGAGCTGTTTTTT
CDR3: CASSPSPFGWTDTGELFF

J: TRBJ1-1
size: -
D: -
V: TRBV7-9
DNA: TGTGCCAGCAGCTTTGGAGGGTTTGAAGCTTTCTTT
CDR3: CASSFGGFEAFF

J: TRBJ1-5
size: few
D: TRBD1
V: TRBV10-3
DNA: TGTGCCATCGGAAAACAGGGGGCGGATCAGCCCCAGCATTTT
CDR3: CAIGKQGADQPQHF

J: TRBJ1-1
size: -
D: -
V: TRBV5-1
DNA: TGCGCCAGCAGCTTTTACAGGGAAACTTATGAAGCTTTCTTT
CDR3: CASSFYRETYEAFF

J: TRBJ2-1
size: few
D: TRBD2
V: TRBV25-1
DNA: TGTGCCAGCACCCTAGCGGGAGGGCCGGGTGGTGAGCAGTTCTTC
CDR3: CASTLAGGPGGEQFF

J: TRBJ2-1
size: -
D: -
V: TRBV29-1
DNA: TGCAGCGTTGAAGGGAGTGAACGTAATGAGCAGTTCTTC
CDR3: CSVEGSERNEQFF

J: TRBJ2-7
size: -
D: -
V: TRBV5-6
DNA: TGTGCCCGCAGCTTTGGCCCCGGGGACGAGCAGTACTTC
CDR3: CARSFGPGDEQYF

J: TRBJ2-7
size: few
D: -
V: TRBV12-3/TRBV12-4
DNA: TGTGCCAGCAGTTTATCCTACCCGGCCGAGCAGTACTTC
CDR3: CASSLSYPAEQYF